This is a list of T cell receptor beta chains from one sample in a study of blood T cell repertoires in COVID-19. The table came from immunoSEQ multiplex PCR; TCRdb's copy has only in-frame clones and leaves some out. The data hold approximately 440,000 clones, with 88% observed a single time. Specimen: peripheral blood. The receptors were sampled from a woman aged 50 to 60 with COVID-19, enrolled during active disease. Each CDR3 is given with its conserved first and last residue. D genes are given only for firm matches. The listing skips clone size in some rows; elsewhere it reads once, few, many or a size class.

d_call: NA; j_call: TRBJ2-1; v_call: TRBV19; clone_size: NA; cdr3_length: 15; cdr3_nt: TGTGCCAGTAGTATTGGGGGGGCACCTTACAATGAGCAGTTCTTC; cdr3_aa: CASSIGGAPYNEQFF
d_call: NA; j_call: TRBJ1-5; v_call: TRBV28; clone_size: once; cdr3_length: 16; cdr3_nt: TGTGCCAGCAGGTCGGATCTGGGCCTTGGCAATCAGCCCCAGCATTTT; cdr3_aa: CASRSDLGLGNQPQHF
d_call: NA; j_call: TRBJ1-2; v_call: TRBV21-1; clone_size: NA; cdr3_length: 14; cdr3_nt: TGTGCCAGCAGCAAGGCGGGATCTAACTATGGCTACACCTTC; cdr3_aa: CASSKAGSNYGYTF
d_call: TRBD1; j_call: TRBJ2-1; v_call: TRBV23-1; clone_size: NA; cdr3_length: 20; cdr3_nt: TGCGCCAGCAGTCAATCCGTTGGACAGGGGCTGCCCGGCCTCTACAATGAGCAGTTCTTC; cdr3_aa: CASSQSVGQGLPGLYNEQFF
d_call: NA; j_call: TRBJ2-7; v_call: TRBV13; clone_size: NA; cdr3_length: 13; cdr3_nt: TGTGCCAGCGGAACCGATGGGGGCGTAGAGCAGTACTTC; cdr3_aa: CASGTDGGVEQYF
d_call: NA; j_call: TRBJ1-4; v_call: TRBV27; clone_size: NA; cdr3_length: 14; cdr3_nt: TGTGCCAGCAGTTCCGGGGGACCGAATGAAAAACTGTTTTTT; cdr3_aa: CASSSGGPNEKLFF
d_call: NA; j_call: TRBJ2-7; v_call: TRBV7-8; clone_size: few; cdr3_length: 15; cdr3_nt: TGTGCCAGCAGCTTAGTCCCAGCCGGGGGCTACGAGCAGTACTTC; cdr3_aa: CASSLVPAGGYEQYF
d_call: TRBD1; j_call: TRBJ1-1; v_call: TRBV2; clone_size: few; cdr3_length: 14; cdr3_nt: TGTGCCAGCAGGGACGGGACAGTGAACACTGAAGCTTTCTTT; cdr3_aa: CASRDGTVNTEAFF
d_call: NA; j_call: TRBJ2-2; v_call: TRBV6-5; clone_size: few; cdr3_length: 15; cdr3_nt: TGTGCCAGCAGTTACTCGTTTGCTAGGACCGGGGAGCTGTTTTTT; cdr3_aa: CASSYSFARTGELFF
d_call: NA; j_call: TRBJ2-1; v_call: TRBV19; clone_size: NA; cdr3_length: 12; cdr3_nt: TGTGCCAGTGGGACTCACCTCCATGAGCAGTTCTTC; cdr3_aa: CASGTHLHEQFF
d_call: NA; j_call: TRBJ1-4; v_call: TRBV29-1; clone_size: NA; cdr3_length: 13; cdr3_nt: TGCAGCGTCCGACAGATAGCTAATGAAAAACTGTTTTTT; cdr3_aa: CSVRQIANEKLFF
d_call: TRBD2; j_call: TRBJ2-1; v_call: TRBV11-2; clone_size: once; cdr3_length: 15; cdr3_nt: TGTGCCAGCAGCCCTCCCGGGACTAGCCTAAATGAGCAGTTCTTC; cdr3_aa: CASSPPGTSLNEQFF
d_call: TRBD1; j_call: TRBJ2-5; v_call: TRBV7-8; clone_size: once; cdr3_length: 17; cdr3_nt: TGTGCCAGCAGGGGGGTCACAGGGGCGACCTCACAAGAGACCCAGTACTTC; cdr3_aa: CASRGVTGATSQETQYF
d_call: NA; j_call: TRBJ1-6; v_call: TRBV12-3/TRBV12-4; clone_size: NA; cdr3_length: 12; cdr3_nt: TGTGCCAGCAGTACCTTCAGCCGCGGGCTCCACTTT; cdr3_aa: CASSTFSRGLHF
d_call: NA; j_call: TRBJ2-5; v_call: TRBV7-2; clone_size: NA; cdr3_length: 14; cdr3_nt: TGTGCCAGCAGCTTGGGGACTTTTCAAGAGACCCAGTACTTC; cdr3_aa: CASSLGTFQETQYF
d_call: NA; j_call: TRBJ1-6; v_call: TRBV27; clone_size: NA; cdr3_length: 17; cdr3_nt: TGTGCCACCGCTCGGGACTCATTGAGCTCCTATAATTCACCCCTCCACTTT; cdr3_aa: CATARDSLSSYNSPLHF
d_call: TRBD2; j_call: TRBJ2-3; v_call: TRBV10-1; clone_size: NA; cdr3_length: 15; cdr3_nt: TGCGCCAGCAGTGAGTCGAAGGCGGGGGGGCTAACGCAGTATTTT; cdr3_aa: CASSESKAGGLTQYF
d_call: NA; j_call: TRBJ1-2; v_call: TRBV7-6; clone_size: few; cdr3_length: 15; cdr3_nt: TGTGCCAGCAGCCCCCGGGCCGAACGGGGGTATGGCTACACCTTC; cdr3_aa: CASSPRAERGYGYTF
d_call: NA; j_call: TRBJ2-7; v_call: TRBV19; clone_size: NA; cdr3_length: 15; cdr3_nt: TGTGCCAGTAGTATGCGGCGGGGGCCCATCTACGAGCAGTACTTC; cdr3_aa: CASSMRRGPIYEQYF
d_call: NA; j_call: TRBJ2-1; v_call: TRBV15; clone_size: NA; cdr3_length: 16; cdr3_nt: TGTGCCACCAGCAGAGAAGCACAGTGGTCCTACAATGAGCAGTTCTTC; cdr3_aa: CATSREAQWSYNEQFF
d_call: NA; j_call: TRBJ1-4; v_call: TRBV30; clone_size: NA; cdr3_length: 14; cdr3_nt: TGTGCCTGGAGTGGACAGGCAACTAATGAAAAACTGTTTTTT; cdr3_aa: CAWSGQATNEKLFF
d_call: NA; j_call: TRBJ1-2; v_call: TRBV5-1; clone_size: NA; cdr3_length: 17; cdr3_nt: TGCGCCAGCAGCGAGGGTCTTTCAGGGGTCCTTAACTATGGCTACACCTTC; cdr3_aa: CASSEGLSGVLNYGYTF
d_call: NA; j_call: TRBJ2-1; v_call: TRBV5-1; clone_size: NA; cdr3_length: 15; cdr3_nt: TGCGCCAGCAGCCCGGGTCAGGGGCGGTACAATGAGCAGTTCTTC; cdr3_aa: CASSPGQGRYNEQFF
d_call: NA; j_call: TRBJ1-1; v_call: TRBV7-3; clone_size: NA; cdr3_length: 13; cdr3_nt: TGTGCCAGCAGCTTAACCGAGGGAACTGAAGCTTTCTTT; cdr3_aa: CASSLTEGTEAFF
d_call: NA; j_call: TRBJ1-1; v_call: TRBV7-3; clone_size: NA; cdr3_length: 13; cdr3_nt: TGTGCCAGCAGCTTGAGTGAGTACACTGAAGCTTTCTTT; cdr3_aa: CASSLSEYTEAFF
d_call: TRBD1; j_call: TRBJ2-3; v_call: TRBV5-6; clone_size: NA; cdr3_length: 16; cdr3_nt: TGTGCCAGCAGCACCCGACAGGGGGCGCGCACAGATACGCAGTATTTT; cdr3_aa: CASSTRQGARTDTQYF
d_call: TRBD1; j_call: TRBJ2-6; v_call: TRBV3-1/TRBV3-2; clone_size: NA; cdr3_length: 15; cdr3_nt: TGTGCCAGCAGCCGACAGGGTTCTGGGGCCAACGTCCTGACTTTC; cdr3_aa: CASSRQGSGANVLTF
d_call: NA; j_call: TRBJ1-2; v_call: TRBV5-1; clone_size: few; cdr3_length: 15; cdr3_nt: TGCGCCAGCAGCTTGGGCACAGTTCCATGGTATGGCTACACCTTC; cdr3_aa: CASSLGTVPWYGYTF
d_call: TRBD2; j_call: TRBJ2-7; v_call: TRBV12-3/TRBV12-4; clone_size: NA; cdr3_length: 13; cdr3_nt: TGTGCCAGCTCAGTAGGTGCGGGGGTCGAGCAGTACTTC; cdr3_aa: CASSVGAGVEQYF
d_call: NA; j_call: TRBJ1-2; v_call: TRBV11-2; clone_size: NA; cdr3_length: 14; cdr3_nt: TGTGCCAGCAGCTTAGCCAGGGGAACCTATGGCTACACCTTC; cdr3_aa: CASSLARGTYGYTF
d_call: NA; j_call: TRBJ1-4; v_call: TRBV5-4; clone_size: few; cdr3_length: 13; cdr3_nt: TGTGCCAGCAGCAGGGGTACTAATGAAAAACTGTTTTTT; cdr3_aa: CASSRGTNEKLFF
d_call: TRBD1; j_call: TRBJ2-7; v_call: TRBV14; clone_size: NA; cdr3_length: 15; cdr3_nt: TGTGCCAGCAGCCAAGATTGGGACAGGGCCCACGAGCAGTACTTC; cdr3_aa: CASSQDWDRAHEQYF
d_call: NA; j_call: TRBJ2-7; v_call: TRBV6-1; clone_size: NA; cdr3_length: 16; cdr3_nt: TGTGCCAGCAGTGACGGAAGAAGGACAGCTACCTACGAGCAGTACTTC; cdr3_aa: CASSDGRRTATYEQYF
d_call: NA; j_call: TRBJ2-7; v_call: TRBV5-6; clone_size: NA; cdr3_length: 14; cdr3_nt: TGTGCCGGAACCGAGGGGCCTGGGGGGAACGAGCAGTACTTC; cdr3_aa: CAGTEGPGGNEQYF
d_call: TRBD2; j_call: TRBJ2-7; v_call: TRBV4-1; clone_size: once; cdr3_length: 16; cdr3_nt: TGCGCCAGCAGCCAGCCCCGGGGGGGCCTCTCCTACGAGCAGTACTTC; cdr3_aa: CASSQPRGGLSYEQYF
d_call: NA; j_call: TRBJ2-2; v_call: TRBV5-6; clone_size: NA; cdr3_length: 15; cdr3_nt: TGTGCCAGCAGCTTGGGTACAGTTAACACCGGGGAGCTGTTTTTT; cdr3_aa: CASSLGTVNTGELFF
d_call: NA; j_call: TRBJ1-2; v_call: TRBV2; clone_size: NA; cdr3_length: 14; cdr3_nt: TGTGCCAGCACCCTAGAGGAGGGGCCGGGTGGCTACACCTTC; cdr3_aa: CASTLEEGPGGYTF
d_call: NA; j_call: TRBJ1-1; v_call: TRBV6-5; clone_size: NA; cdr3_length: 11; cdr3_nt: TGTGCCAGCAGTTATAGCGGGGACGCTTTCTTT; cdr3_aa: CASSYSGDAFF
d_call: NA; j_call: TRBJ1-1; v_call: TRBV25-1; clone_size: few; cdr3_length: 15; cdr3_nt: TGTGCCAGCAGTGATCCCCGGGACTTCGGCACTGAAGCTTTCTTT; cdr3_aa: CASSDPRDFGTEAFF
d_call: NA; j_call: TRBJ2-7; v_call: TRBV5-1; clone_size: NA; cdr3_length: 14; cdr3_nt: TGCGCCAGCAGCCGAGACAGTTCCTCCTACGAGCAGTACTTC; cdr3_aa: CASSRDSSSYEQYF
d_call: NA; j_call: TRBJ2-1; v_call: TRBV12-5; clone_size: once; cdr3_length: 16; cdr3_nt: TGTGCTAGTGCCCAGAACCGGGACAATCTTAGGGGGGAGCAGTTCTTC; cdr3_aa: CASAQNRDNLRGEQFF
d_call: NA; j_call: TRBJ1-2; v_call: TRBV4-2; clone_size: NA; cdr3_length: 14; cdr3_nt: TGTGCCAGCAGCCAAGAACCCGCGTACTATGGCTACACCTTC; cdr3_aa: CASSQEPAYYGYTF
d_call: NA; j_call: TRBJ2-2; v_call: TRBV5-4; clone_size: NA; cdr3_length: 15; cdr3_nt: TGTGCCAGCAGCAGGGGGGGACAAAGCACCGGGGAGCTGTTTTTT; cdr3_aa: CASSRGGQSTGELFF
d_call: NA; j_call: TRBJ2-2; v_call: TRBV14; clone_size: once; cdr3_length: 15; cdr3_nt: TGTGCCAGCAGCCAAGGTCGATATGGAGTCGGGGAGCTGTTTTTT; cdr3_aa: CASSQGRYGVGELFF
d_call: NA; j_call: TRBJ1-4; v_call: TRBV6-1; clone_size: NA; cdr3_length: 16; cdr3_nt: TGTGCCAGCAGTGACAATGGGGGGGCAACTAATGAAAAACTGTTTTTT; cdr3_aa: CASSDNGGATNEKLFF
d_call: TRBD2; j_call: TRBJ2-5; v_call: TRBV5-3; clone_size: NA; cdr3_length: 14; cdr3_nt: TGTGCCAGAAGCTTTATAGCGGGTGGAGAGACCCAGTACTTC; cdr3_aa: CARSFIAGGETQYF
d_call: NA; j_call: TRBJ1-1; v_call: TRBV5-1; clone_size: NA; cdr3_length: 14; cdr3_nt: TGCGCCAGCAGCTTGGACAGATCGAACACTGAAGCTTTCTTT; cdr3_aa: CASSLDRSNTEAFF
d_call: TRBD1; j_call: TRBJ1-2; v_call: TRBV12-3/TRBV12-4; clone_size: NA; cdr3_length: 13; cdr3_nt: TGTGCCAGCACCCAGACAGGGTCCGGTGGCTACACCTTC; cdr3_aa: CASTQTGSGGYTF
d_call: NA; j_call: TRBJ2-1; v_call: TRBV24-1; clone_size: NA; cdr3_length: 14; cdr3_nt: TGTGCCACCCGGGACACCAGCTCCTACAATGAGCAGTTCTTC; cdr3_aa: CATRDTSSYNEQFF
d_call: NA; j_call: TRBJ1-1; v_call: TRBV5-6; clone_size: NA; cdr3_length: 15; cdr3_nt: TGTGCCAGCAGCGTTAGGGGCCTCGAGAACACTGAAGCTTTCTTT; cdr3_aa: CASSVRGLENTEAFF
d_call: NA; j_call: TRBJ1-2; v_call: TRBV6-1; clone_size: few; cdr3_length: 12; cdr3_nt: TGTGCCAGCAGTGACAGGGCGGACGGCTACACCTTC; cdr3_aa: CASSDRADGYTF
d_call: NA; j_call: TRBJ2-3; v_call: TRBV2; clone_size: NA; cdr3_length: 13; cdr3_nt: TGTGCCAGCAACATCGCCCTCACAGATACGCAGTATTTT; cdr3_aa: CASNIALTDTQYF
d_call: NA; j_call: TRBJ2-7; v_call: TRBV2; clone_size: NA; cdr3_length: 13; cdr3_nt: TGTGCCAGCAGTGAGGGCCTTCTCTACGAGCAGTACTTC; cdr3_aa: CASSEGLLYEQYF